A selection of T cell receptor beta chains follows, all from one sample in a study of response to subunit inactivated influenza vaccine. TCRdb called the RT-PCR reads again in MiXCR, with one record for every CDR3 protein. The profile shows some 500,000 distinct CDR3 sequences, over 10% of them singletons. Sequenced here: PBMCs from blood, sampled 45 days after vaccination. Receptors originate from a man aged 50 to 60 who received an inactivated influenza vaccine. Each CDR3 is given with its conserved first and last residue. A D gene is named only where the DNA matches it firmly. Expanded clones are given a class, and other clones once, few, many or no size at all.

>.|TRBV14|TRBJ2-5|few
CASSLQRETQYF
TGTGCCAGCAGCCTCCAGCGGGAGACCCAGTACTTC
>TRBD1|TRBV27|TRBJ1-6|few
CATKQGLRSYNSPLHF
TGTGCCACAAAACAGGGGCTTAGGTCCTATAATTCACCCCTCCACTTT
>TRBD2|TRBV6-2/TRBV6-3|TRBJ2-5|.
CASSPGFKAGEETQYF
TGTGCCAGCAGTCCCGGATTTAAGGCGGGGGAAGAGACCCAGTACTTC
>TRBD1|TRBV9|TRBJ2-2|.
CASSPRPGQGAPGELFF
TGTGCCAGCAGCCCCCGCCCGGGACAGGGGGCGCCCGGGGAGCTGTTTTTT
>.|TRBV4-1|TRBJ1-6|many
CASSQVVGQGSTRLHF
TGCGCCAGCAGCCAAGTAGTTGGCCAGGGGAGTACTCGCCTCCACTTT
>.|TRBV29-1|TRBJ1-2|many
CSVSEGGYGYTF
TGCAGCGTATCGGAGGGGGGCTATGGCTACACCTTC
>TRBD2|TRBV29-1|TRBJ2-2|.
CSVEETSGRWTGELFF
TGCAGCGTTGAAGAGACTAGCGGGAGGTGGACCGGGGAGCTGTTTTTT
>.|TRBV20-1|TRBJ1-6|.
CSVVVGLRANSPLHF
TGCAGTGTGGTTGTAGGGTTGAGGGCAAATTCACCCCTCCACTTT
>TRBD2|TRBV10-3|TRBJ2-5|many
CAISASIGGQETQYF
TGTGCCATCAGTGCCTCCATCGGGGGGCAAGAGACCCAGTACTTC
>.|TRBV5-5|TRBJ2-7|.
CASSLALGAGEQYF
TGTGCCAGCAGCTTGGCCTTAGGGGCGGGGGAGCAGTACTTC
>.|TRBV7-9|TRBJ1-6|.
CASSLAQGHSPLHF
TGTGCCAGCAGCTTAGCTCAGGGGCATTCACCCCTCCACTTT
>.|TRBV20-1|TRBJ2-1|.
CSALREGTYNEQFF
TGCAGTGCTCTCCGGGAAGGGACCTACAATGAGCAGTTCTTC
>TRBD2|TRBV5-4|TRBJ2-3|.
CASSLGGSGSPDTQYF
TGTGCCAGCAGCCTAGGTGGTAGCGGGAGCCCAGATACGCAGTATTTT
>TRBD2|TRBV25-1|TRBJ2-1|many
CASSIIAGVGEQFF
TGTGCCAGCAGTATAATAGCGGGAGTGGGTGAGCAGTTCTTC
>.|TRBV12-3/TRBV12-4|TRBJ2-5|few
CASSSDGQSTRETQYF
TGTGCCAGCAGTTCGGACGGTCAGTCCACCAGGGAGACCCAGTACTTC
>.|TRBV15|TRBJ2-5|many
CATSREGQGETQYF
TGTGCCACCAGCAGAGAAGGACAAGGAGAGACCCAGTACTTC
>.|TRBV5-5|TRBJ1-2|.
CASSLAGFGYTF
TGTGCCAGCAGCTTGGCAGGGTTTGGCTACACCTTC
>.|TRBV3-1|TRBJ2-5|.
CASSQVPRSETQYF
TGTGCCAGCAGCCAAGTACCTAGGAGTGAGACCCAGTACTTC
>.|TRBV15|TRBJ2-1|few
CATSRDILRSSYNEQFF
TGTGCCACCAGCAGAGATATATTAAGGAGCTCCTACAATGAGCAGTTCTTC
>.|TRBV29-1|TRBJ2-7|few
CSPQRDRLSYEQYF
TGCAGCCCCCAGCGGGACAGGTTGTCCTACGAGCAGTACTTC
>TRBD2|TRBV5-1|TRBJ2-5|few
CASSPGTSGHEETQYF
TGCGCCAGCAGCCCGGGGACTAGCGGACATGAAGAGACCCAGTACTTC
>TRBD2|TRBV7-2|TRBJ2-3|few
CASSRLAQHTDTQYF
TGTGCCAGCAGCCGACTAGCGCAGCACACAGATACGCAGTATTTT
>TRBD2|TRBV29-1|TRBJ2-5|many
CSVSPTGGQETQYF
TGCAGCGTGTCACCCACGGGAGGGCAAGAGACCCAGTACTTC
>.|TRBV20-1|TRBJ2-7|many
CSATLPRVDEQYF
TGCAGTGCCACCCTTCCCCGAGTCGACGAGCAGTACTTC
>.|TRBV5-1|TRBJ2-7|many
CASSLEYGRASYEQYF
TGCGCCAGCAGCTTGGAATACGGTCGGGCCTCCTACGAGCAGTACTTC
>.|TRBV30|TRBJ2-1|.
CAWSVLDAGRVF
TGTGCCTGGAGTGTTTTGGACGCTGGACGGGTCTTC
>TRBD2|TRBV6-1|TRBJ2-1|many
CASSRTSGTSYNEQFF
TGTGCCAGCAGCCGGACTAGCGGGACCTCCTACAATGAGCAGTTCTTC
>.|TRBV2|TRBJ2-5|many
CASKPDSQETQYF
TGTGCCAGCAAGCCCGACAGCCAAGAGACCCAGTACTTC
>.|TRBV24-1|TRBJ2-2|many
CATSYTGELFF
TGTGCCACCAGTTACACCGGGGAGCTGTTTTTT
>TRBD1|TRBV5-5|TRBJ2-5|.
CASSLEGAKTQYF
TGTGCCAGCAGTCTCGAGGGGGCGAAGACCCAGTACTTC
>TRBD2|TRBV12-3/TRBV12-4|TRBJ2-1|few
CASSPREGGEQFF
TGTGCCAGCAGTCCGCGGGAGGGCGGTGAGCAGTTCTTC
>.|TRBV12-5|TRBJ1-1|few
CASGLWQGGLSGTEAFF
TGTGCTAGTGGTTTGTGGCAGGGAGGTTTGAGTGGCACTGAAGCTTTCTTT
>.|TRBV5-1|TRBJ2-7|few
CASSLTGSTYEQYF
TGCGCCAGCAGCTTGACAGGGTCAACCTACGAGCAGTACTTC
>TRBD1|TRBV10-3|TRBJ1-6|.
CAIAGQFNSPLHF
TGTGCCATCGCGGGACAGTTTAATTCACCCCTCCACTTT
>.|TRBV7-2|TRBJ2-3|many
CASSLSGAAHGGTQYF
TGTGCCAGCAGCTTATCGGGGGCCGCCCATGGGGGTACGCAGTATTTT
>.|TRBV12-3/TRBV12-4|TRBJ1-2|.
CASSLIRGGRGYTF
TGTGCCAGCAGTTTAATCCGCGGGGGCCGGGGCTACACCTTC
>.|TRBV10-3|TRBJ2-1|few
CAIKAGNNEQFF
TGTGCCATCAAGGCAGGGAACAATGAGCAGTTCTTC
>TRBD1|TRBV27|TRBJ2-1|.
CASTTNRGLSYNEQFF
TGTGCCAGCACCACCAATAGGGGGCTATCATACAATGAGCAGTTCTTC
>.|TRBV20-1|TRBJ2-5|few
CSASTLETQYF
TGCAGTGCTAGTACCCTGGAGACCCAGTACTTC
>.|TRBV5-1|TRBJ1-2|many
CASSFDNNYGYTF
TGCGCCAGCAGTTTCGACAACAACTATGGCTACACCTTC
>.|TRBV5-1|TRBJ2-4|few
CASSRSGSKNIQYF
TGCGCCAGCAGCCGGAGCGGCAGTAAAAACATTCAGTACTTC
>TRBD2|TRBV7-9|TRBJ2-2|few
CASSLRRGTTGELFF
TGTGCCAGCAGCTTACGGCGGGGGACCACCGGGGAGCTGTTTTTT
>TRBD2|TRBV5-1|TRBJ2-5|few
CASSLQTSGAPRETQYF
TGCGCCAGCAGCTTGCAGACTAGCGGAGCTCCCCGAGAGACCCAGTACTTC
>TRBD2|TRBV12-3/TRBV12-4|TRBJ2-2|few
CASSLTLLAGAAGELFF
TGTGCCAGCAGTTTGACCCTACTAGCGGGAGCGGCCGGGGAGCTGTTTTTT
>.|TRBV2|TRBJ1-5|.
CASGLSQPQHF
TGTGCCAGCGGTTTAAGTCAGCCCCAGCATTTT
>.|TRBV2|TRBJ1-6|many
CASCRWSYNSPLHF
TGTGCCAGCTGTCGCTGGTCCTATAATTCACCCCTCCACTTT
>.|TRBV11-2|TRBJ2-7|many
CASSLGSVYEQYF
TGTGCCAGCAGCTTAGGGTCCGTATACGAGCAGTACTTC
>.|TRBV5-5|TRBJ1-2|.
CASSLIPSNYGYTF
TGTGCCAGCAGCTTGATTCCATCTAACTATGGCTACACCTTC
>.|TRBV29-1|TRBJ1-1|few
CSVAEGGTEAFF
TGCAGCGTCGCGGAGGGGGGCACTGAAGCTTTCTTT
>.|TRBV7-2|TRBJ1-5|.
CASSLALTGNQPQHF
TGTGCCAGCAGCTTAGCGCTGACAGGCAATCAGCCCCAGCATTTT
>TRBD1|TRBV9|TRBJ2-3|many
CASSVGQGRSLDTQYF
TGTGCCAGCAGCGTAGGACAGGGGCGGAGTTTAGATACGCAGTATTTT
>TRBD2|TRBV3-1|TRBJ2-1|few
CASSQGGLAGYNEQFF
TGTGCCAGCAGCCAGGGGGGACTAGCGGGCTACAATGAGCAGTTCTTC
>TRBD1|TRBV2|TRBJ2-2|.
CASSERTGAGELFF
TGTGCCAGCAGTGAACGGACAGGGGCCGGGGAGCTGTTTTTT
>.|TRBV2|TRBJ2-5|.
CASSEAFGAGSAQRGSQYF
TGTGCCAGCAGTGAAGCTTTCGGGGCAGGGAGTGCACAACGTGGGTCCCAGTACTTC
>TRBD1|TRBV5-1|TRBJ2-5|few
CASSLEGTGGWETQYF
TGCGCCAGCAGCTTGGAGGGGACAGGGGGCTGGGAGACCCAGTACTTC
>TRBD2|TRBV7-2|TRBJ2-7|many
CASSSSGSSYEQYF
TGTGCCAGCAGCTCTAGCGGAAGCTCCTACGAGCAGTACTTC
>.|TRBV15|TRBJ2-7|few
CATSRDPGRSYEQYF
TGTGCCACCAGCAGAGATCCGGGCAGATCCTACGAGCAGTACTTC
>TRBD2|TRBV3-1|TRBJ2-3|.
CASSQSGGGQTDTQYF
TGTGCCAGCAGCCAATCGGGCGGGGGGCAGACAGATACGCAGTATTTT